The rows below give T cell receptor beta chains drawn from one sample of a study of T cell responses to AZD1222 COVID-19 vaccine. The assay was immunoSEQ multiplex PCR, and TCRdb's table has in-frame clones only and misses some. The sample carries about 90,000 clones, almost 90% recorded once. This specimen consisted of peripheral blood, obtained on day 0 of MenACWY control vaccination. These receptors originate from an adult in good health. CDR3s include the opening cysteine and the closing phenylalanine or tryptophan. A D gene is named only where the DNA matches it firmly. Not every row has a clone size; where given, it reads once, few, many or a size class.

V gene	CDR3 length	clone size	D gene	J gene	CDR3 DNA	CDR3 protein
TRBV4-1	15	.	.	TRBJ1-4	TGCGCCAGCAGCCCCGGGAGCGGGGCTAAGGAAAAACTGTTTTTT	CASSPGSGAKEKLFF
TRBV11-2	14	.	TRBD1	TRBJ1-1	TGTGCCAGCAGCTTAGATCTGGCAGGGGGTGAAGCTTTCTTT	CASSLDLAGGEAFF
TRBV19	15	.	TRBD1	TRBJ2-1	TGTGCCAGTAGAAGACAGGGAGACTCCTACAATGAGCAGTTCTTC	CASRRQGDSYNEQFF
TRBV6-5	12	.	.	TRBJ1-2	TGTGCCAGCAGCCAAAGAAACTATGGCTACACCTTC	CASSQRNYGYTF
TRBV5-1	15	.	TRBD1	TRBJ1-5	TGCGCCAGCAGCTTGACAGGGGTAGTCAATCAGCCCCAGCATTTT	CASSLTGVVNQPQHF
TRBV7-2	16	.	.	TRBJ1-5	TGTGCCAGCAGCCCGCAGGGCGGTAGGCGCAATCAGCCCCAGCATTTT	CASSPQGGRRNQPQHF
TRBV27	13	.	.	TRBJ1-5	TGTGCCAGCAGTTGGGGGGAGGATCAGCCCCAGCATTTT	CASSWGEDQPQHF
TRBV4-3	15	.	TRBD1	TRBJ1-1	TGCGCCAGCAGCCAGAATGACAGGGTAGGGACTGAAGCTTTCTTT	CASSQNDRVGTEAFF
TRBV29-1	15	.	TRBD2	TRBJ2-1	TGCAGCGTTGAATGGCGGGGGGAGCCCCGCAATGAGCAGTTCTTC	CSVEWRGEPRNEQFF
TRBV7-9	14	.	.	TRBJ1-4	TGTGCCAGCAGCTTAGGGACGGGGCTTGAAAAACTGTTTTTT	CASSLGTGLEKLFF
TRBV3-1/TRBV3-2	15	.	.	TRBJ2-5	TGTGCCAGCAGCCATCTCTACCGACTAGACGGGACCCAGTACTTC	CASSHLYRLDGTQYF
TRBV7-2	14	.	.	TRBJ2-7	TGTGCCAGCAGCTTAGGAATAGACGTCGGAGAGCAGTACTTC	CASSLGIDVGEQYF
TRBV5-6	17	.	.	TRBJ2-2	TGTGCCAGCAGCTTTCTCTTTGCTCCTGAGAACACCGGGGAGCTGTTTTTT	CASSFLFAPENTGELFF
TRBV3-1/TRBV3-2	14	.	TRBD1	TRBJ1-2	TGTGCCAGCCGCAAACAGGGGATTAACTATGGCTACACCTTC	CASRKQGINYGYTF
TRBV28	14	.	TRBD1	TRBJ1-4	TGTGCCAGCGGTTCCCGACAGGGAGGGGAAAAACTGTTTTTT	CASGSRQGGEKLFF
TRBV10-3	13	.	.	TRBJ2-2	TGTGCCATCGGGAGCCCGAACACCGGGGAGCTGTTTTTT	CAIGSPNTGELFF
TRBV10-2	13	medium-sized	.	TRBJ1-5	TGCGCCAGCAGTGAAGGAAACAATCAGCCCCAGCATTTT	CASSEGNNQPQHF
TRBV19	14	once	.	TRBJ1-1	TGTGCCAGTAGTATTGTGGGGGCGCCCACTGAAGCTTTCTTT	CASSIVGAPTEAFF
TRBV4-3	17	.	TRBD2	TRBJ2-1	TGCGCCAGCAGCCAAGAGGCGGGGGGTACATTCCTCAATGAGCAGTTCTTC	CASSQEAGGTFLNEQFF
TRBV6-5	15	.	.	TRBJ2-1	TGTGCCAGCAGTTACGGGGCGGGGGCCAGCAATGAGCAGTTCTTC	CASSYGAGASNEQFF
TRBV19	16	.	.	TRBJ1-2	TGTGCCAGTAGTACCAACGGGAGTCCCGATAAATATGGCTACACCTTC	CASSTNGSPDKYGYTF
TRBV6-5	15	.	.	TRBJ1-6	TGTGCCAGCAGTTACGGACAGAACAATAATTCACCCCTCCACTTT	CASSYGQNNNSPLHF
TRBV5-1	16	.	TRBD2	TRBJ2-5	TGCGCCAGCAGCTTGGCCGCGGGCGGGGGGGCCGAGACCCAGTACTTC	CASSLAAGGGAETQYF
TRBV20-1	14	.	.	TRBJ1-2	TGCAGTGCTAGTCGAGACAGGAGTACTAATGGCTACACCTTC	CSASRDRSTNGYTF
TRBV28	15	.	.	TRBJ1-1	TGTGCCAGCAGTTTAGGTGGGAGGACGGGAACTGAAGCTTTCTTT	CASSLGGRTGTEAFF
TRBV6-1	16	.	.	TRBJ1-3	TGTGCCAGCAGTGAATTAGCAACAGGGTCTGGAAACACCATATATTTT	CASSELATGSGNTIYF
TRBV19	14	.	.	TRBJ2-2	TGTGCCAGTGGGGACGGGTCGAACACCGGGGAGCTGTTTTTT	CASGDGSNTGELFF
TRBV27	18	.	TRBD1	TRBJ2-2	TGTGCCAGCAGTTTGAGTCCGCAGGGGGCCCCTCGCCCCTCGGAGCTGTTTTTT	CASSLSPQGAPRPSELFF
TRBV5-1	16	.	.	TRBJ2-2	TGCGCCAGCAGCTATCTACCGGGACTCAACACCGGGGAGCTGTTTTTT	CASSYLPGLNTGELFF